Sequencing of this T cell receptor (beta chain) was carried out in a study of cytomegalovirus exposure and HLA in healthy donors. Study-wide background: An early release of data contained 80 million to 85 million unique TCRs, which came from HLA-typed donors.

With 60 Vbeta and 13 Jbeta primers, the PCR was carried out. Libraries were prepared by immunoSEQ multiplex PCR; TCRdb keeps only in-frame clonotypes and omits some of them. The sample includes roughly 86,000 clones, approximately 66% of them seen just once. V lost 5 bases and J lost 2; bases outside the gene matches: 9. Germline CDR1 SGHTA, CDR2 FQGTGA. CDR3 length: 17 residues. This sequence was found in a man aged 30-40 years in good health and CMV-seronegative. This chain joins TRBV7-3 and TRBJ2-3, with TRBD2 matching over 11 bases. Sequencing was done on a sample of PBMCs. CDR3 loop: CASSQTSGGYITDTQYF. The CDR3 DNA sequence: TGTGCCAGCAGCCAAACTAGCGGGGGTTACATCACAGATACGCAGTATTTT.